This T cell receptor beta chain was captured in a study of T cell repertoires in cytomegalovirus infection. Study background: Public TCR beta signature analysis indicated the presence of both CMV infection and matching HLA type.

TCRdb reanalysed the reads using MiXCR and keeps one entry per CDR3 protein. The sample carries a few hundred thousand distinct CDR3 sequences, 20% to 30% recorded once. Concerning this clonotype: Its matching antigen is unknown.

V dropped 4 bases and J dropped 2 bases, with 12 bases sitting between them. CDR3 size: 14 residues. The source is a human donor in good health (CMV status not recorded). Some clones in this sample may be carry-over from other donors' samples. This chain connects TRBV12-3 or TRBV12-4 to TRBJ2-7, with TRBD1 as a possible D gene (5 bases). The material sequenced was cultured PBMCs, taken from culture after CMV antigen stimulation. CDR3 bases: TGTGCCAGCAGTTCAACAGGATCCACCTACGAGCAGTACTTC. Translated, it gives CASSSTGSTYEQYF.